This TCR beta chain was sequenced in a study of blood T cell repertoires in COVID-19. Study details: T cells, B-cell-depleted T cells, or PBMCs provided the cDNA or gDNA that served as material.

The CDR3 covers 15 residues. CDR1 SGHTA and CDR2 FQGTGA come from the germline V gene. V was pared by 5 bases and J by 2 bases, with 4 bases of the junction left unmatched. Details on this clone: Other DNA sequences from this sample encode an identical CDR3 as well.

Sequencing used immunoSEQ multiplex PCR; TCRdb keeps in-frame clones, though not all of them. The sample lists roughly 290,000 clones; roughly 90% were seen once. Sequencing was carried out using peripheral blood. The receptor comes from a woman aged 55 to 70 with acute or convalescent COVID-19. The chain couples TRBV7-3 to TRBJ2-3; 10 positions match TRBD2. CDR3 in amino acids: CASSQSGGATDTQYF. The CDR3 nucleotides read TGTGCCAGCAGCCAAAGCGGGGGGGCCACAGATACGCAGTATTTT.